This T cell receptor beta chain comes out of a study of blood T cells in healthy people across ages (dated by TCRdb to about 2015). In the study overall: In model experiments, roughly one uniquely barcoded TCR beta cDNA molecule per two T cells was captured by template switching. For two donors (one aged 18 to 29 and one aged 80 or older), the study analyzed two additional independent replicas of 1 million unique cDNA reads from the same blood draw. Donors of different ages were randomly distributed across sequencing lanes to avoid experimental bias. To track age-related changes in TCR beta repertoire diversity, the study relied on deep sequencing normalized with unique cDNA molecular identifiers. The donors were split into four age groups: young (average around 15 years), middle-aged (more than 35), aged (more than 60) and long-lived (over 75).

Beyond this particular receptor, the publication reports: Compared with the aged group, more naive CD4+ T cells, fewer expanded clones and increased TCR diversity were shown by the long-lived group, suggesting age selection. Observed TCR beta diversity per million T cells fell roughly linearly with age, and a significant reduction was already apparent by age roughly 40. There was a strong correlation between observed TCR beta diversity and the percentage of naive T cells measured by flow cytometry. Estimates of total diversity from one million sequenced T cells were regarded as lower bounds and underestimates. Because profiling used bulk unsorted PBMCs, naive and antigen-experienced compartments could not be compared conclusively. Donor CMV infection status was unknown, potentially confounding age-related changes in expanded clonotypes.

The library came from 5' RACE. The sample was run on an Illumina HiSeq 2500. The second PCR ran for about 6 to 12 cycles and used a J-beta primer mix along with a sample-barcoded 5' primer. A template-switch 5' adaptor carrying 12 random nucleotides introduced a unique molecular identifier onto each TCR beta cDNA molecule. Each sample yielded at least 3 million CDR3-containing paired-end reads. First-strand cDNA synthesis was performed from all RNA using the Mint cDNA synthesis kit, with priming by a TRBC-specific oligonucleotide. Following uracil-DNA glycosylase treatment, all cDNA underwent a first 18-cycle PCR with the universal primers M1SS and BC2_uni_R. Under the source paper's analysis protocol: For normalization, 1 million high-quality reads were randomly selected from each sample, with every read carrying a distinct molecular identifier. Instead of being binned into consensus sequences, reads with shared molecular identifiers were discarded. MiTCR, run with a Q25 quality threshold and the strictest error-elimination algorithm, handled CDR3 identification, clonotype clustering and error correction. A nonparametric unseen species model using Euler transformation provided a lower-bound estimate of total TCR beta diversity. Using fastp trimming at Q25 and MiXCR clonotype assembly, TCRdb reanalyzed the public sequencing data and kept in-frame beta chains. Every CDR3 protein is listed once, alongside the most common genes and DNA of its rows. The V and J calls come from TCRdb's annotation, not from the publication. The sample table contains about 1.4 million distinct CDR3 sequences; only one count was recorded for almost 60% of them. Approximately 7% of the sample is taken by the ten largest.

V drops 3 bases and J drops 2 bases, leaving 17 bases in between. The CDR3 covers 17 residues, taking in both the cysteine and the phenylalanine. Only the CDR3 DNA stays, 51 bases, in frame from base 1. Per the germline V gene, MGHRA is the CDR1 and YSYEKL is the CDR2. In this sample, this clonotype turned up a few times. Its binding antigen is unknown. The input lacks base qualities; no much larger clone sits a single base away. The donors were under 40 Caucasian individuals from Russia, aged 6 to 90 years, who were systemically healthy. Each donor gave ten milliliters of peripheral blood, collected into EDTA-treated Vacutainer tubes. Ficoll-Paque density-gradient centrifugation was used to isolate PBMCs, with at least 6.5 million per sample. Total RNA, at least 6 micrograms per sample, was extracted from PBMCs with Trizol reagent. For every donor, flow cytometry on a PBMC aliquot measured the percentage of naive CD45RAhigh/CD27high T cells.

Sequencing was done on a sample of blood. The origin of this receptor is a man younger than 35 in good health. The V and J genes are TRBV4-1 and TRBJ1-5; a weak D assignment points to TRBD1 (5 bases agree). The DNA sequence is TGCGCCAGCAGCCAGGGTGGCGGGGGAAGGGGCAATCAGCCCCAGCATTTT. Its protein product is CASSQGGGGRGNQPQHF.